The sequence of this T cell receptor beta chain was determined in a study of beta chain features in type 1 diabetes. Broader study findings: The VDJ junctions of type 1 diabetes patients carried fewer insertions and more deletions. Cells expressing TCR highly could be over-represented by cDNA sequencing.

It was via CD45RO/CCR7/CD25/CD127/CD95/CD27 that CD4+ naive, central memory, regulatory and stem cell-like memory cells were sorted. As every portion of the isolated RNA was reverse transcribed, the sequencing read expressed TCRB transcripts. Repertoires were generated with immunoSEQ multiplex PCR, while TCRdb's copy carries only in-frame clones and drops some. There are under 550,000 clones in the sample; more than 9.5% occur only once, and less than 0.06% lies in the top ten. The V segment lost 5 bases and the J segment 7 bases; nucleotides outside the gene matches: 4. The CDR3 runs 14 residues. Germline V gene lookup returns CDR1 SGHTA and CDR2 FQGNSA. With respect to this clone: Its cognate antigen is unknown. The sample holds other DNA sequences that translate to the same CDR3.

The receptor was isolated from a woman under 30 in good health. Specimen: naive CD4+ T cells from blood. The chain has TRBV7-2 and TRBJ1-6; 8 bases line up with TRBD1. In DNA, the CDR3 is TGTGCCAGCAGCCCGGACAGGGTAAATTCACCCCTCCACTTT. Translated: CASSPDRVNSPLHF.